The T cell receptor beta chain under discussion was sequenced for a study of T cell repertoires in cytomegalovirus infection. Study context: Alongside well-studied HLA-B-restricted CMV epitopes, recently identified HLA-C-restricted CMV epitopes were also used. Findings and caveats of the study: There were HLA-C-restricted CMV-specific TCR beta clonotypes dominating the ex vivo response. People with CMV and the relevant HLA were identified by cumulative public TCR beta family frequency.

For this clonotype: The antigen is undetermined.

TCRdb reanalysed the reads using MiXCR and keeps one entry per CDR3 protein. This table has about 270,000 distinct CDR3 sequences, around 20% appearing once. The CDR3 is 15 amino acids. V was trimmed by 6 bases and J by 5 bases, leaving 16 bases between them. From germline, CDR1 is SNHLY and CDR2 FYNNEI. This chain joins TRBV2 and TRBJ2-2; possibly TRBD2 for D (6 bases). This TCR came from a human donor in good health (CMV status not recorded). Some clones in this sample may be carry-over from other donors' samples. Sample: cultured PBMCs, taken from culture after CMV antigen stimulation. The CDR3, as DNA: TGTGCCAGCAGGGAACGACTAGTTAGTACCGGGGAGCTGTTTTTT. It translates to CASRERLVSTGELFF.